The clone carrying this T cell receptor (beta chain) was counted a few times. Its antigen is unidentified. This sample is part of a study of T cells in Graves' hyperthyroidism and ophthalmopathy. General study results and limits: Blood samples included most of the expanded thyroid clonotypes exceeding 0.001.

It was RNA transcripts that yielded the amplified TCR beta CDR3 regions. Primed by the HTBI set, a first-round RT-PCR was run on the TCR CDR3. TCRdb reanalysed the multiplex PCR reads using MiXCR and keeps one entry per CDR3 protein. The sample includes some 570,000 distinct CDR3 sequences, over 15% of them seen just once. Germline CDR1 and CDR2: SGHTA and FQGNSA. V lost 6 bases to trimming and J lost 1 base; unmatched junction nucleotides: 5. This CDR3 region has 14 residues. The clonotype was recovered from a woman aged 18-30 years with Graves' ophthalmopathy. The V call is TRBV7-2, the J call TRBJ1-1; 7 bases fit TRBD1. What was sequenced was blood. The CDR3 spells CASRTGIWNTEAFF. The CDR3 DNA sequence: TGTGCCAGCAGGACAGGGATATGGAACACTGAAGCTTTCTTT.